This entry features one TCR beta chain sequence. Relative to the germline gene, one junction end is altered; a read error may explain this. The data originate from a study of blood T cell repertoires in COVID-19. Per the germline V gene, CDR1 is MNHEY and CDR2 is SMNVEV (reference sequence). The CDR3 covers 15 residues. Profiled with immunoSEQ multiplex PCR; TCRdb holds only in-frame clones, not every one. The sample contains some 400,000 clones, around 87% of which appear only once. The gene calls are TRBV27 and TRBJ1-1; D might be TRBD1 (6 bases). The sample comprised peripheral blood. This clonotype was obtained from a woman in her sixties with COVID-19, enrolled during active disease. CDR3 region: CASSPGGGLKTEAFF. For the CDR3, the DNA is TGTGCCAGCAGTCCTGGCGGGGGGCTGAAGACTGAAGCTTTCTTT.